This TCR beta chain was profiled in a study of blood T cells in healthy people across ages. Points from the study as a whole: Expanded clonotype shifts may have been confounded, as the donors had an unknown CMV status.

With a J-beta primer mix and a sample-barcoded 5' primer, a second PCR ran 7 to 11 cycles. TCRdb reprocessed the 5' RACE reads via MiXCR and lists one record per CDR3 protein. Of roughly 730,000 distinct CDR3 sequences listed, around 50% were seen once; the top ten hold approximately 24%. There are a few counts of this clonotype. Its antigen is still unknown. From germline, CDR1 is MDHEN and CDR2 SYDVKM. The CDR3 is made up of 14 amino acids. V gave up 5 bases and J gave up 4 bases; unmatched junction bases: 4. The sequencing sample was made of blood. This sequence originates from a middle-aged man in good health. The J gene is TRBJ2-5, the V gene TRBV28; 10 bases map to TRBD2. The CDR3 here is CASSPLAGVETQYF. The DNA of the CDR3 is TGTGCCAGCAGTCCGCTAGCGGGAGTAGAGACCCAGTACTTC.